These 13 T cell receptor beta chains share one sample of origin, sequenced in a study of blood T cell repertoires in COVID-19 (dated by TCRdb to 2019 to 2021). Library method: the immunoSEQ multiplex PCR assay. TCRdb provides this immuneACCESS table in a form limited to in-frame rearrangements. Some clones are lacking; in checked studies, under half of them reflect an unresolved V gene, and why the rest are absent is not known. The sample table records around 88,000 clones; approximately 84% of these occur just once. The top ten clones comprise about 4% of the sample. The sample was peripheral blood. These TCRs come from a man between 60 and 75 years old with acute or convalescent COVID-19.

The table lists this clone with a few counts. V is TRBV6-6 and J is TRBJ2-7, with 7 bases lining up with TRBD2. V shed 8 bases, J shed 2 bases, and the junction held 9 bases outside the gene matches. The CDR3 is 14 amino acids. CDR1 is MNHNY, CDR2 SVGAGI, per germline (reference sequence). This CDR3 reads CASLVPGGTYEQYF. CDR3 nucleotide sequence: TGTGCCAGCCTCGTCCCGGGGGGAACCTACGAGCAGTACTTC.

CDR3: CASHKWGGLEGEQYF. The CDR3, as DNA: TGTGCCAGCCATAAGTGGGGGGGGCTGGAGGGCGAGCAGTACTTC. The chain recombines TRBV6-6 with TRBJ2-7; D is possibly TRBD2 (7 bases). Germline CDR1 MNHNY, CDR2 SVGAGI (reference sequence). The CDR3 has 15 residues. V was pared by 8 bases and J by 6 bases, with 23 bases between.

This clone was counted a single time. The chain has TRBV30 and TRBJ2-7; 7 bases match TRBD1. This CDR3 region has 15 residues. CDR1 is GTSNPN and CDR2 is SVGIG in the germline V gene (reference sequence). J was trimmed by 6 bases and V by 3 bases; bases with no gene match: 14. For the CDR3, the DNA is TGTGCCTGGAGAGACCGGAGGACAGGAGTTAGCGAGCAGTACTTC. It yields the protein CAWRDRRTGVSEQYF.

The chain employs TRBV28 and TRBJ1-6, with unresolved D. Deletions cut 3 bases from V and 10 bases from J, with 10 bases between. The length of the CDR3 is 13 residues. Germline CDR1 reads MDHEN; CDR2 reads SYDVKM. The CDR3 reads CASSLNPRSPLHF. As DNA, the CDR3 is TGTGCCAGCAGTTTGAACCCGCGGTCACCCCTCCACTTT.

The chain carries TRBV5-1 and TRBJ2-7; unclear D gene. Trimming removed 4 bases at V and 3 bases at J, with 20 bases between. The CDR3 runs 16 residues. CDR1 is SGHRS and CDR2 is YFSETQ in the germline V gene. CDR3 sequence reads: CASSPLTRTNLYEQYF. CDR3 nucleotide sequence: TGCGCCAGCAGCCCACTAACAAGAACGAACCTCTACGAGCAGTACTTC.

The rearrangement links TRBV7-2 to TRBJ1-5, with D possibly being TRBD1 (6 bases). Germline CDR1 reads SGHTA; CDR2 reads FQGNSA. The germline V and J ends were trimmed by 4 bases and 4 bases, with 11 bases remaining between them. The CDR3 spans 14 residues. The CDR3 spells CASSWTELNQPQHF. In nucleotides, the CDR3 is TGTGCCAGCAGCTGGACAGAACTGAATCAGCCCCAGCATTTT. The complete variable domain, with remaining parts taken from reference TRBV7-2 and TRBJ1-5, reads GAGVSQSPSNKVTEKGKDVELRCDPISGHTALYWYRQSLGQGLEFLIYFQGNSAPDKSGLPSDRFSAERTGGSVSTLTIQRTQQEDSAVYLCASSWTELNQPQHFGDGTRLSIL.

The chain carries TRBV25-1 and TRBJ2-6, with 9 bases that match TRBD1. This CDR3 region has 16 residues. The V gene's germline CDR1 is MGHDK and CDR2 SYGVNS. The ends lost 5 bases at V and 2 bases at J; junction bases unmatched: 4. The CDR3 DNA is TGTGCCAGCAGTATACAGGGGGCTGCTGGGGCCAACGTCCTGACTTTC. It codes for CASSIQGAAGANVLTF. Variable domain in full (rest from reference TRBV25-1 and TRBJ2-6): EADIYQTPRYLVIGTGKKITLECSQTMGHDKMYWYQQDPGMELHLIHYSYGVNSTEKGDLSSESTVSRIRTEHFPLTLESARPSHTSQYLCASSIQGAAGANVLTFGAGSRLTVL.

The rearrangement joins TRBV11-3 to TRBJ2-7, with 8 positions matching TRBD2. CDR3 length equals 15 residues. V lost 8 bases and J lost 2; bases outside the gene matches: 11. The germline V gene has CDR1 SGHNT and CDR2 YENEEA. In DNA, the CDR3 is TGTGCCAGCGGCCGGGGGGGATTTCCCACCTACGAGCAGTACTTC. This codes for CASGRGGFPTYEQYF.

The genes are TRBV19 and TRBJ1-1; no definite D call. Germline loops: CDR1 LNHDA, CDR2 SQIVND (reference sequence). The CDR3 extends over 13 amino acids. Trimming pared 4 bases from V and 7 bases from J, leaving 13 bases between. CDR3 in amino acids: CASSTTDGSEAFF. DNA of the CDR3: TGTGCCAGTAGTACAACAGACGGGAGTGAAGCTTTCTTT.

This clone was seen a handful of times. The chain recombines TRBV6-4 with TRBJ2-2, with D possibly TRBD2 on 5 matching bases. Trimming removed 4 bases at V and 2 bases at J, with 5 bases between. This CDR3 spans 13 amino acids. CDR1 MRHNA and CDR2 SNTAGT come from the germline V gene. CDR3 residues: CASSGTNTGELFF. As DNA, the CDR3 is TGTGCCAGCAGTGGGACTAACACCGGGGAGCTGTTTTTT.

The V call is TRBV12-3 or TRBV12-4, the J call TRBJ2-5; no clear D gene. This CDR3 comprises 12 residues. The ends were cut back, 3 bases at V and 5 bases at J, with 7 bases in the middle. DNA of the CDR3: TGTGCCAGCAGTTTCTTTGGCGAGACCCAGTACTTC. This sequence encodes CASSFFGETQYF.

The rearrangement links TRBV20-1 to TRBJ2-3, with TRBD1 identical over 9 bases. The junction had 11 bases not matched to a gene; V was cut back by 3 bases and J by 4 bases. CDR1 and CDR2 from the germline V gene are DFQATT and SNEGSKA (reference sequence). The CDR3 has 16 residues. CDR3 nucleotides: TGCAGTGCTAGTCAACAGGGGGCTTCGTTAGCAGATACGCAGTATTTT. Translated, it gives CSASQQGASLADTQYF.

CDR3 in DNA: TGTGCCAGCAGTTCACGGGGAGGGATTAGCAATCAGCCCCAGCATTTT. Its protein is CASSSRGGISNQPQHF. The chain has TRBV6-2 or TRBV6-3 and TRBJ1-5; D is unresolved. The CDR3 totals 16 residues. Germline-derived CDR1 and CDR2 are MNHEY and SVGEGT. The V end was cut by 4 bases, the J end by 0 bases, with 13 bases between.